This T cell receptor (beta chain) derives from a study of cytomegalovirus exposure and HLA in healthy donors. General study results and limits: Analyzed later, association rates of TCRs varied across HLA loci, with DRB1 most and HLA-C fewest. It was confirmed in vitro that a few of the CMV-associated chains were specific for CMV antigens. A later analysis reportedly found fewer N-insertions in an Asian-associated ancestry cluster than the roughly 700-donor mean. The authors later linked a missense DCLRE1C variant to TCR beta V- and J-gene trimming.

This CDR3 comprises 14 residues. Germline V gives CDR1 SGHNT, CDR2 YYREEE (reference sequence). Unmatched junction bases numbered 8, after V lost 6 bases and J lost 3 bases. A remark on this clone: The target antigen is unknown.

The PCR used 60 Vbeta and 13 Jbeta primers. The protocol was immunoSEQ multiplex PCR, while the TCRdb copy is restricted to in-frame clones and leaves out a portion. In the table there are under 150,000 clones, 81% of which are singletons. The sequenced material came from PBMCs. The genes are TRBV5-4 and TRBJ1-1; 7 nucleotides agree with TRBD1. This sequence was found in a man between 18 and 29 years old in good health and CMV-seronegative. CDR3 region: CASKGQATHTEAFF. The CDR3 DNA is TGTGCCAGCAAAGGACAGGCCACTCACACTGAAGCTTTCTTT.